The rows below give T cell receptor beta chains drawn from one sample of a study of blood T cell repertoires in COVID-19. Some clones are missing from TCRdb's copy, which holds only in-frame ones; the method was immunoSEQ multiplex PCR. This repertoire shows 90,000 to 100,000 clones, roughly 85% found once; its top ten account for 38%. The sample taken for sequencing was peripheral blood. These receptor sequences come from an elderly man with acute or convalescent COVID-19. Each CDR3 is given with its conserved first and last residue. Each record gives: V gene, D gene, clone size, J gene, CDR3 protein, CDR3 DNA. A D gene is named only where the DNA matches it firmly. Clone size, where shown, is once, few, many, or a class for clones that have expanded.

v_gene: TRBV5-1
d_gene: TRBD2
abundance: .
j_gene: TRBJ2-1
CDR3aa: CASSLDGLGRYNEQFF
CDR3nt: TGCGCCAGCAGCTTGGACGGACTAGGGAGATACAATGAGCAGTTCTTC

v_gene: TRBV7-2
d_gene: .
abundance: few
j_gene: TRBJ2-1
CDR3aa: CASSLVTLEQFF
CDR3nt: TGTGCCAGCAGCTTAGTAACTCTTGAGCAGTTCTTC

v_gene: TRBV3-1/TRBV3-2
d_gene: .
abundance: .
j_gene: TRBJ1-2
CDR3aa: CASSRQTANYGYTF
CDR3nt: TGTGCCAGCAGCCGACAGACGGCTAACTATGGCTACACCTTC

v_gene: TRBV18
d_gene: TRBD1
abundance: few
j_gene: TRBJ1-4
CDR3aa: CASSPGQGYSNEKLFF
CDR3nt: TGTGCCAGCTCACCGGGACAGGGTTACTCTAATGAAAAACTGTTTTTT

v_gene: TRBV28
d_gene: .
abundance: .
j_gene: TRBJ1-4
CDR3aa: CASSLNRFEKLFF
CDR3nt: TGTGCCAGCAGTCTAAACCGATTCGAAAAACTGTTTTTT

v_gene: TRBV11-1
d_gene: TRBD1
abundance: once
j_gene: TRBJ2-5
CDR3aa: CASSLRQGQETQYF
CDR3nt: TGTGCCAGCAGCTTGCGACAGGGCCAAGAGACCCAGTACTTC

v_gene: TRBV6-1
d_gene: .
abundance: once
j_gene: TRBJ1-4
CDR3aa: CASSDRGTNEKLFF
CDR3nt: TGTGCCAGCAGTGACCGGGGTACTAATGAAAAACTGTTTTTT

v_gene: TRBV7-6
d_gene: TRBD2
abundance: .
j_gene: TRBJ2-7
CDR3aa: CASSSILAGAHEQYF
CDR3nt: TGTGCCAGCAGCTCTATACTAGCGGGAGCCCACGAGCAGTACTTC

v_gene: TRBV19
d_gene: TRBD2
abundance: .
j_gene: TRBJ2-1
CDR3aa: CASSYSASGRAEQFF
CDR3nt: TGTGCCAGTAGTTACTCGGCTAGCGGGAGGGCTGAGCAGTTCTTC

v_gene: TRBV19
d_gene: .
abundance: .
j_gene: TRBJ1-5
CDR3aa: CASRELEHQPQHF
CDR3nt: TGTGCCAGTAGAGAGTTGGAGCATCAGCCCCAGCATTTT

v_gene: TRBV9
d_gene: .
abundance: .
j_gene: TRBJ2-5
CDR3aa: CASSDSPMTGQETQYF
CDR3nt: TGTGCCAGCAGCGACTCCCCTATGACGGGGCAAGAGACCCAGTACTTC

v_gene: TRBV10-3
d_gene: .
abundance: .
j_gene: TRBJ1-2
CDR3aa: CATGLQDNYGYTF
CDR3nt: TGTGCCACGGGCCTACAGGATAACTATGGCTACACCTTC

v_gene: TRBV15
d_gene: TRBD1
abundance: .
j_gene: TRBJ1-1
CDR3aa: CATSRGPGQPNTEAFF
CDR3nt: TGTGCCACCAGCAGGGGCCCGGGACAGCCGAACACTGAAGCTTTCTTT

v_gene: TRBV11-3
d_gene: .
abundance: .
j_gene: TRBJ1-6
CDR3aa: CASSLSSYNSPLHF
CDR3nt: TGTGCCAGCAGCTTGAGCTCCTATAATTCACCCCTCCACTTT

v_gene: TRBV4-1
d_gene: TRBD1
abundance: .
j_gene: TRBJ1-2
CDR3aa: CASSQTGQGLAGYTF
CDR3nt: TGCGCCAGCAGCCAAACTGGACAGGGCCTCGCCGGCTACACCTTC

v_gene: TRBV27
d_gene: TRBD1
abundance: .
j_gene: TRBJ1-6
CDR3aa: CASSLTGQGFFDINSPLHF
CDR3nt: TGTGCCAGCAGTTTAACGGGACAGGGCTTTTTCGACATTAATTCACCCCTCCACTTT

v_gene: TRBV4-1
d_gene: TRBD1
abundance: .
j_gene: TRBJ2-7
CDR3aa: CASSQEWPRGHEQYF
CDR3nt: TGCGCCAGCAGCCAAGAATGGCCTAGGGGGCACGAGCAGTACTTC

v_gene: TRBV5-1
d_gene: .
abundance: .
j_gene: TRBJ1-3
CDR3aa: CASSLDGSQGHTIYF
CDR3nt: TGCGCCAGCAGCTTGGACGGGAGTCAGGGTCACACCATATATTTT

v_gene: TRBV27
d_gene: TRBD1
abundance: .
j_gene: TRBJ1-6
CDR3aa: CASSAGTGLNSPLHF
CDR3nt: TGTGCCAGCAGTGCCGGGACAGGCCTTAATTCACCCCTCCACTTT

v_gene: TRBV24-1
d_gene: TRBD2
abundance: .
j_gene: TRBJ2-1
CDR3aa: CATSDSSGTSPFSYNEQFF
CDR3nt: TGTGCCACCAGTGATTCCTCCGGGACTAGCCCTTTCTCCTACAATGAGCAGTTCTTC

v_gene: TRBV30
d_gene: TRBD1
abundance: few
j_gene: TRBJ1-5
CDR3aa: CAWTRTGYNQPQHF
CDR3nt: TGTGCCTGGACTCGGACAGGGTACAATCAGCCCCAGCATTTT

v_gene: TRBV7-2
d_gene: .
abundance: few
j_gene: TRBJ2-3
CDR3aa: CASSQRPDTQYF
CDR3nt: TGTGCCAGCAGCCAGAGGCCGGATACGCAGTATTTT

v_gene: TRBV14
d_gene: .
abundance: .
j_gene: TRBJ1-1
CDR3aa: CASSQGRGNTEAFF
CDR3nt: TGTGCCAGCAGCCAAGGCAGGGGGAACACTGAAGCTTTCTTT

v_gene: TRBV3-1/TRBV3-2
d_gene: .
abundance: few
j_gene: TRBJ1-6
CDR3aa: CASSQQGVHSPLHF
CDR3nt: TGTGCCAGCAGCCAACAAGGAGTACATTCACCCCTCCACTTT

v_gene: TRBV23-1
d_gene: .
abundance: .
j_gene: TRBJ2-7
CDR3aa: CASSQSLRQGPYEQYF
CDR3nt: TGCGCCAGCAGTCAATCGTTGAGGCAGGGGCCTTACGAGCAGTACTTC

v_gene: TRBV28
d_gene: .
abundance: .
j_gene: TRBJ2-5
CDR3aa: CASRLGTLYQETQYF
CDR3nt: TGTGCCAGCAGACTGGGGACATTGTACCAAGAGACCCAGTACTTC

v_gene: TRBV27
d_gene: TRBD2
abundance: .
j_gene: TRBJ2-3
CDR3aa: CASSLTSPKRDTQYF
CDR3nt: TGTGCCAGCAGTTTGACTAGCCCGAAGAGAGATACGCAGTATTTT

v_gene: TRBV7-2
d_gene: TRBD2
abundance: .
j_gene: TRBJ2-1
CDR3aa: CASSLVGRRYNEQFF
CDR3nt: TGTGCCAGCAGCTTAGTCGGGAGGCGCTACAATGAGCAGTTCTTC

v_gene: TRBV9
d_gene: .
abundance: .
j_gene: TRBJ1-6
CDR3aa: CASSVTGPRDSPLHF
CDR3nt: TGTGCCAGCAGCGTAACCGGGCCGCGGGATTCACCCCTCCACTTT

v_gene: TRBV29-1
d_gene: .
abundance: .
j_gene: TRBJ1-2
CDR3aa: CSVPYSNYGYTF
CDR3nt: TGCAGCGTGCCCTATTCTAACTATGGCTACACCTTC

v_gene: TRBV19
d_gene: TRBD2
abundance: .
j_gene: TRBJ2-1
CDR3aa: CASSIGASGLYNEQFF
CDR3nt: TGTGCCAGTAGTATAGGGGCTAGCGGGCTCTACAATGAGCAGTTCTTC

v_gene: TRBV6-4
d_gene: .
abundance: .
j_gene: TRBJ2-2
CDR3aa: CASSERGSIIGMVGELFF
CDR3nt: TGTGCCAGCAGCGAGAGGGGGAGTATCATAGGGATGGTCGGGGAGCTGTTTTTT

v_gene: TRBV29-1
d_gene: .
abundance: .
j_gene: TRBJ2-2
CDR3aa: CSVEPRYTGELFF
CDR3nt: TGCAGCGTTGAACCCAGGTACACCGGGGAGCTGTTTTTT

v_gene: TRBV7-8
d_gene: TRBD1
abundance: .
j_gene: TRBJ1-5
CDR3aa: CASSTGEVQPQHF
CDR3nt: TGTGCCAGCAGTACAGGGGAGGTTCAGCCCCAGCATTTT

v_gene: TRBV9
d_gene: TRBD2
abundance: once
j_gene: TRBJ2-1
CDR3aa: CASSVGTSGRRDEQFF
CDR3nt: TGTGCCAGCAGCGTAGGGACTAGCGGGAGGAGGGATGAGCAGTTCTTC